This is a list of T cell receptor beta chains from one sample in a study of cytomegalovirus exposure and HLA in healthy donors. Clones were sequenced by immunoSEQ multiplex PCR, and TCRdb holds only the in-frame ones, with some missing. The sample lists 30,000 to 50,000 clones, almost 70% seen once, with roughly 4% in the top ten. Sequencing was performed on PBMCs. Receptor source: a man aged 35 to 55 in good health and CMV-seronegative. CDR3s include the opening cysteine and the closing phenylalanine or tryptophan. D genes are given only for firm matches. The size entry is marked missing in some rows and otherwise reads once, few, many or a size class.

TRBD1	few	TRBV28	TRBJ2-3	CASEGTGEHGSTDTQYF	TGTGCCAGCGAAGGGACAGGGGAGCACGGGAGCACAGATACGCAGTATTTT
NA	NA	TRBV29-1	TRBJ2-3	CSGFGPDTQYF	TGCAGCGGATTTGGGCCAGATACGCAGTATTTT
TRBD1	few	TRBV5-1	TRBJ2-7	CASRGPGQGSNEQYF	TGCGCCAGCAGGGGACCGGGACAGGGCTCCAACGAGCAGTACTTC
NA	NA	TRBV19	TRBJ1-1	CASSKAGDTEAFF	TGTGCCAGTAGTAAGGCAGGGGATACTGAAGCTTTCTTT
TRBD1	NA	TRBV5-1	TRBJ2-5	CASSQGTAQETQYF	TGCGCCAGCAGCCAAGGGACAGCCCAAGAGACCCAGTACTTC
TRBD2	NA	TRBV30	TRBJ2-5	CAWKLAGGETQYF	TGTGCCTGGAAACTAGCGGGGGGGGAGACCCAGTACTTC
TRBD2	NA	TRBV7-9	TRBJ2-2	CASSKQRGGRIPGELFF	TGTGCCAGCAGCAAACAGCGGGGGGGCCGAATCCCCGGGGAGCTGTTTTTT
NA	NA	TRBV30	TRBJ2-1	CAWRQRGAGDEQFF	TGTGCCTGGAGACAACGGGGGGCCGGGGATGAGCAGTTCTTC
TRBD1	few	TRBV5-4	TRBJ1-4	CASSLGGTGGEKLFF	TGTGCCAGCAGCTTGGGAGGGACAGGGGGTGAAAAACTGTTTTTT
TRBD1	NA	TRBV29-1	TRBJ1-2	CSVGDRDSYGYTF	TGCAGCGTTGGCGATCGGGACAGCTATGGCTACACCTTC
TRBD1	few	TRBV30	TRBJ1-1	CAGRLTGTVEQAFF	TGTGCCGGGCGACTAACCGGGACAGTTGAACAAGCTTTCTTT
NA	NA	TRBV5-1	TRBJ1-2	CASSLDFGGPRGYTF	TGCGCCAGCAGCTTGGATTTCGGCGGCCCGAGGGGCTACACCTTC
NA	NA	TRBV9	TRBJ1-1	CASRTGPMAAFF	TGTGCCAGCAGGACAGGCCCGATGGCAGCTTTCTTT
NA	NA	TRBV18	TRBJ1-2	CASSPPSGDYGYTF	TGTGCCAGCTCACCTCCGAGCGGGGACTATGGCTACACCTTC
NA	NA	TRBV5-1	TRBJ1-1	CASSLTGLNTEAFF	TGCGCCAGCAGCTTGACAGGCCTGAACACTGAAGCTTTCTTT
NA	NA	TRBV15	TRBJ1-2	CATSRDNTPYGYTF	TGTGCCACCAGCAGAGATAACACGCCCTATGGCTACACCTTC
NA	NA	TRBV7-9	TRBJ1-6	CASSSATQNSPLHF	TGTGCCAGCAGCTCTGCCACACAAAATTCACCCCTCCACTTT
NA	once	TRBV30	TRBJ2-5	CAWSNRPSTQYF	TGTGCCTGGAGTAACAGGCCTTCGACCCAGTACTTC
TRBD1	NA	TRBV6-6	TRBJ1-1	CASSIRGPEAFF	TGTGCCAGCAGTATCAGGGGGCCTGAAGCTTTCTTT
NA	NA	TRBV7-9	TRBJ2-7	CASSHRDTFSYEQYF	TGTGCCAGCAGCCACCGGGACACGTTTTCCTACGAGCAGTACTTC
TRBD1	NA	TRBV5-4	TRBJ2-7	CASSINRGHEQYF	TGTGCCAGCAGCATCAACAGGGGCCACGAGCAGTACTTC
NA	NA	TRBV11-1	TRBJ1-1	CASSPDSNTEAFF	TGTGCCAGCAGCCCCGACAGCAACACTGAAGCTTTCTTT
TRBD2	once	TRBV14	TRBJ2-3	CASSRPKALAGAFTDTQYF	TGTGCCAGCAGCCGCCCTAAAGCCCTAGCGGGGGCCTTCACAGATACGCAGTATTTT
TRBD2	NA	TRBV10-3	TRBJ2-1	CAISGTSGAALENEQFF	TGTGCCATCAGTGGGACTAGCGGGGCCGCCCTCGAAAATGAGCAGTTCTTC
NA	NA	TRBV7-9	TRBJ1-4	CASSRERQGKLFF	TGTGCCAGCAGCCGCGAACGCCAGGGGAAACTGTTTTTT
NA	NA	TRBV6-5	TRBJ2-3	CASSYGGSTDTQYF	TGTGCCAGCAGTTATGGGGGGAGCACAGATACGCAGTATTTT
TRBD1	few	TRBV6-6	TRBJ1-6	CASSYSLQGNSPLHF	TGTGCCAGCAGTTATTCATTACAGGGGAATTCACCCCTCCACTTT
NA	few	TRBV7-9	TRBJ2-6	CASSYTGGRGANVLTF	TGTGCCAGCAGTTATACCGGGGGGCGTGGGGCCAACGTCCTGACTTTC
NA	NA	TRBV4-1	TRBJ1-1	CASRPGFMNTEAFF	TGCGCCAGCAGGCCGGGGTTCATGAACACTGAAGCTTTCTTT
TRBD1	NA	TRBV4-1	TRBJ2-7	CASSQDRTGRGGGYEQYF	TGCGCCAGCAGCCAAGATAGGACCGGTCGAGGGGGCGGCTACGAGCAGTACTTC
NA	NA	TRBV21-1	TRBJ2-7	CASSKAGNPGQGTYEQYF	TGTGCCAGCAGCAAAGCGGGAAACCCGGGACAGGGAACCTACGAGCAGTACTTC
NA	once	TRBV30	TRBJ2-3	CAWSVPREPDTQYF	TGTGCCTGGAGTGTCCCGAGGGAGCCAGATACGCAGTATTTT
TRBD2	NA	TRBV11-1	TRBJ2-1	CASSVAGGPGEQFF	TGTGCCAGCAGCGTAGCGGGGGGGCCAGGTGAGCAGTTCTTC
NA	NA	TRBV6-1	TRBJ1-5	CASSDYEGSNQPQHF	TGTGCCAGCAGTGATTATGAGGGTAGCAATCAGCCCCAGCATTTT
NA	NA	TRBV9	TRBJ2-7	CASSVDPTGSNEQYF	TGTGCCAGCAGCGTAGACCCTACAGGGTCTAACGAGCAGTACTTC
TRBD1	NA	TRBV6-1	TRBJ2-2	CANRQGWDTGELFF	TGTGCCAACAGACAGGGTTGGGACACCGGGGAGCTGTTTTTT
NA	few	TRBV2	TRBJ2-7	CASTSDSHSYEQYF	TGTGCCAGCACTTCGGACAGTCACTCCTACGAGCAGTACTTC
NA	NA	TRBV6-5	TRBJ2-5	CASSYGGRVGETQYF	TGTGCCAGCAGTTACGGGGGCAGGGTGGGGGAGACCCAGTACTTC
NA	NA	TRBV23-1	TRBJ2-3	CASSESREYTQYF	TGCGCCAGCAGTGAAAGTCGGGAGTATACGCAGTATTTT
TRBD1	NA	TRBV29-1	TRBJ2-5	CSVEIGTGGEETQYF	TGCAGCGTTGAGATCGGGACAGGGGGAGAGGAGACCCAGTACTTC
NA	NA	TRBV30	TRBJ1-5	CAWSFAPREGNQPQHF	TGTGCCTGGAGTTTTGCTCCCAGAGAGGGCAATCAGCCCCAGCATTTT
TRBD1	NA	TRBV10-2	TRBJ2-7	CASSDRDRETYEQYF	TGCGCCAGCAGTGACCGGGACAGGGAAACCTACGAGCAGTACTTC
NA	NA	TRBV5-4	TRBJ2-1	CASSAAVGEQFF	TGTGCCAGCAGCGCCGCTGTCGGGGAGCAGTTCTTC
NA	few	TRBV5-1	TRBJ2-7	CASSLAFRPEEQYF	TGCGCCAGCAGCTTGGCGTTCAGGCCGGAAGAGCAGTACTTC
NA	NA	TRBV11-2	TRBJ1-5	CASSLDGRSPNQPQHF	TGTGCCAGCAGCTTAGATGGGAGGAGCCCCAATCAGCCCCAGCATTTT
NA	NA	TRBV4-3	TRBJ1-2	CASSQSGVTSGYTF	TGCGCCAGCAGCCAGTCAGGGGTCACCTCGGGCTACACCTTC
TRBD2	NA	TRBV4-2	TRBJ2-3	CASSQQDASGGNTQYF	TGTGCCAGCAGCCAACAGGACGCTAGCGGGGGGAATACGCAGTATTTT
TRBD2	NA	TRBV7-2	TRBJ2-1	CASSAGTSGGAVQFF	TGTGCCAGCAGCGCAGGGACTAGCGGGGGGGCCGTGCAGTTCTTC
NA	NA	TRBV11-3	TRBJ1-1	CASSRGSAGATEAFF	TGTGCCAGCAGCCGTGGGTCGGCGGGGGCCACTGAAGCTTTCTTT
TRBD1	once	TRBV6-5	TRBJ2-3	CASSSGQGGTDTQYF	TGTGCCAGCAGTTCCGGACAGGGTGGAACAGATACGCAGTATTTT
TRBD1	NA	TRBV7-6	TRBJ1-2	CASSSGQGVGYTF	TGTGCCAGCAGCTCGGGACAGGGCGTCGGCTACACCTTC
NA	NA	TRBV7-6	TRBJ1-6	CASSHGDSPLHF	TGTGCCAGCAGCCATGGAGATTCACCCCTCCACTTT